Following are 25 T cell receptor beta chains from one sample sequenced in a study of cytomegalovirus exposure and HLA in healthy donors. Researchers ran the PCR with 60 Vbeta and 13 Jbeta primers. Libraries were prepared by immunoSEQ multiplex PCR; TCRdb keeps only in-frame clonotypes and omits some of them. Of under 150,000 clones listed, roughly three quarters are singletons. What was sequenced was PBMCs. These receptors originate from a male donor in good health and CMV-seronegative.

The V and J genes are TRBV5-4 and TRBJ1-1; D uncertain. V was pared by 2 bases and J by 3 bases, with 17 bases between. Germline loops: CDR1 SGHNT, CDR2 YYREEE (reference sequence). This CDR3 is 16 amino acids long. DNA of the CDR3: TGTGCCAGCAGCTTTTTCTCATCGAGGTCGGACACTGAAGCTTTCTTT. Its translation: CASSFFSSRSDTEAFF. The full variable domain, rest sourced from reference TRBV5-4 and TRBJ1-1, is ETGVTQSPTHLIKTRGQQVTLRCSSQSGHNTVSWYQQALGQGPQFIFQYYREEENGRGNFPPRFSGLQFPNYSSELNVNALELDDSALYLCASSFFSSRSDTEAFFGQGTRLTVV.

This clone was seen only a few times. The chain carries TRBV5-1 and TRBJ2-4, with D possibly matching TRBD2 (6 bases). V lost 0 bases and J lost 4, with 11 bases in between. CDR1 SGHRS and CDR2 YFSETQ come from the germline V gene. The CDR3 has 15 residues. As DNA, the CDR3 is TGCGCCAGCAGCTTGGATCTGGGGGGAAAAAACATTCAGTACTTC. It translates to CASSLDLGGKNIQYF.

The V gene is TRBV18, the J gene TRBJ1-4; TRBD1 aligns across 9 bases. CDR1 is KGHSH, CDR2 LQKENI, per germline. The CDR3 spans 14 residues. Unmatched junction bases numbered 6, after V lost 6 bases and J lost 7 bases. CDR3 amino acids: CASSPGTGPEKLFF. The CDR3 DNA is TGTGCCAGCTCCCCCGGGACAGGGCCTGAAAAACTGTTTTTT.

The V and J genes are TRBV4-2 and TRBJ1-1; D gene unclear. The CDR3 length is 13 residues. Germline V gene sequence: CDR1 LGHNA, CDR2 YNFKEQ. V was trimmed by 2 bases and J by 1 base, leaving 5 bases between them. The CDR3 spells CASSQPGNTEAFF. The CDR3 DNA sequence: TGTGCCAGCAGCCAACCGGGGAACACTGAAGCTTTCTTT.

The J gene is TRBJ2-1, the V gene TRBV19; 7 nucleotides line up with TRBD2. V dropped 9 bases and J dropped 3; count of bases not matched to a gene: 8. The CDR3 totals 14 residues. The germline CDR1 and CDR2 sequences are LNHDA and SQIVND (reference sequence). CDR3 amino acids: CASTEWGGYNEQFF. DNA for the CDR3: TGTGCCAGCACCGAGTGGGGGGGCTACAATGAGCAGTTCTTC.

This chain joins TRBV2 and TRBJ1-1, with 7 positions matching TRBD1. Looked up from germline, CDR1 is SNHLY and CDR2 is FYNNEI. Unmatched junction bases numbered 4, after V lost 5 bases and J lost 1 base. CDR3 size: 14 residues. In nucleotides, the CDR3 is TGTGCCAGCAGTCCCCGGACAGGGAACACTGAAGCTTTCTTT. This translates into CASSPRTGNTEAFF. Based on the CDR3 plus reference TRBV2 and TRBJ1-1, the full variable domain is EPEVTQTPSHQVTQMGQEVILRCVPISNHLYFYWYRQILGQKVEFLVSFYNNEISEKSEIFDDQFSVERPDGSNFTLKIRSTKLEDSAMYFCASSPRTGNTEAFFGQGTRLTVV.

The gene calls are TRBV18 and TRBJ1-5; no reliable D call. Between the trimmed V and J ends, which lost 4 bases and 3 bases, there was a span of 13 bases. This CDR3 comprises 15 residues. From germline, CDR1 is KGHSH and CDR2 LQKENI. CDR3 DNA: TGTGCCAGCTCACTCGCACCGGTCGACAATCAGCCCCAGCATTTT. It yields the protein CASSLAPVDNQPQHF.

The genes are TRBV19 and TRBJ2-6; 7 bases are a match to TRBD1. This CDR3 has 20 amino acids. After removal of 0 bases from V and 0 bases from J, the junction contained 11 bases not matched to a gene. The V gene's germline CDR1 is LNHDA and CDR2 SQIVND (reference sequence). The CDR3 nucleotides are TGTGCCAGTAGTATAGATCTGAGGGGGCCAGCGATCTCTGGGGCCAACGTCCTGACTTTC. Translation gives CASSIDLRGPAISGANVLTF.

This clone occurred once. The V gene is TRBV5-1, the J gene TRBJ2-3; no clear D gene. The CDR3 loop spans 13 amino acids. Germline CDR1 reads SGHRS; CDR2 reads YFSETQ. V was trimmed by 4 bases and J by 0 bases, leaving 6 bases between them. The CDR3 loop is CASSPLSTDTQYF. The DNA of the CDR3 is TGCGCCAGCAGCCCCTTAAGCACAGATACGCAGTATTTT.

This clone was found a few times. The chain uses TRBV27 and TRBJ1-1; TRBD1 might be the D (5 bases). V was shortened by 0 bases and J by 3 bases, with 14 bases between the two germline ends. This CDR3 contains 16 residues. Per the germline V gene, CDR1 is MNHEY and CDR2 is SMNVEV (reference sequence). The CDR3 coding sequence is TGTGCCAGCAGTTTATCCCAGACGGGACTTTACACTGAAGCTTTCTTT. Translating gives CASSLSQTGLYTEAFF.

The rearrangement links TRBV19 to TRBJ1-5; no reliable D call. The CDR3 loop spans 17 amino acids. Germline CDR1 reads LNHDA; CDR2 reads SQIVND (reference sequence). Trimming cost V 3 bases and J 0 bases, with 15 bases left between them. The CDR3 is CASSMRVRGSSNQPQHF. In DNA form, the CDR3 reads TGTGCCAGTAGTATGAGGGTTCGGGGTAGTAGCAATCAGCCCCAGCATTTT.

The chain has TRBV7-9 and TRBJ2-7, with 8 nucleotides matching TRBD1. The length of the CDR3 is 14 residues. Per the germline V gene, CDR1 is SEHNR and CDR2 is FQNEAQ (reference sequence). J gave up 6 bases and V 1 base, and 5 bases lay outside the gene matches. CDR3 bases: TGTGCCAGCAGCTTAGAAGTTACAGGGGGCGAGCAGTACTTC. Translated, it gives CASSLEVTGGEQYF.

The chain links TRBV7-3 to TRBJ2-1; TRBD2 matches at 14 bases. The CDR3 has 16 residues. J lost 5 bases, V lost 5 bases, and 5 bases had no gene match. CDR1 SGHTA and CDR2 FQGTGA come from the germline V gene. The CDR3 is CASSLGTSGGNNEQFF. CDR3 in DNA: TGTGCCAGCAGCCTTGGGACTAGCGGGGGAAACAATGAGCAGTTCTTC.

This clone appeared a few times. V is TRBV11-2 and J is TRBJ1-5; the D is unclear. CDR1 SGHAT and CDR2 FQNNGV come from the germline V gene. V dropped 5 bases and J dropped 7 bases, with 12 bases sitting between them. This CDR3 has 13 amino acids. The CDR3 bases are TGTGCCAGCAGCGTGGGGAGTAAACAGCCCCAGCATTTT. Protein sequence: CASSVGSKQPQHF. Combining the CDR3 with reference TRBV11-2 and TRBJ1-5 gives the whole variable domain EAGVAQSPRYKIIEKRQSVAFWCNPISGHATLYWYQQILGQGPKLLIQFQNNGVVDDSQLPKDRFSAERLKGVDSTLKIQPAKLEDSAVYLCASSVGSKQPQHFGDGTRLSIL.

This chain joins TRBV9 and TRBJ2-1, with TRBD2 matching 10 bases. This CDR3 is built from 16 residues. V gave up 4 bases and J gave up 9 bases; unmatched junction bases: 13. CDR1 is SGDLS and CDR2 is YYNGEE in the germline V gene. For the CDR3, the DNA is TGTGCCAGCAGCCCCGCTGGCAGCGGGGGGGCAGGTGAGCAGTTCTTC. Translating gives CASSPAGSGGAGEQFF.

The rearrangement uses TRBV6-4 and TRBJ1-6, with 8 bases matching TRBD1. V gave up 6 bases and J gave up 7 bases; unmatched junction bases: 5. This CDR3 is built from 14 residues. Germline CDR1 MRHNA, CDR2 SNTAGT. The CDR3 loop reads CASRTGQGNSPLHF. CDR3 DNA sequence: TGTGCCAGCAGGACTGGACAGGGAAATTCACCCCTCCACTTT.

This clone has just one count. The J gene is TRBJ2-1, the V gene TRBV9, with D perhaps TRBD2 (6 bases). The CDR3 loop spans 16 amino acids. Germline assignment: CDR1 SGDLS and CDR2 YYNGEE. V was cut by 4 bases and J by 0 bases, with 14 bases left in between. For the CDR3, the DNA is TGTGCCAGCAGCCCAGAAGCGGGTACCTCCTACAATGAGCAGTTCTTC. It is translated as CASSPEAGTSYNEQFF.

This clone was observed a handful of times. The chain carries TRBV4-3 and TRBJ1-2; no clear D. The germline V gene encodes CDR1 LGHNA and CDR2 YSLEER. V was cut by 1 base and J by 6 bases, with 9 bases left in between. The CDR3 has 13 residues. This CDR3 reads CASSQGREDGYTF. Written as DNA, the CDR3 is TGCGCCAGCAGCCAAGGTAGGGAGGATGGCTACACCTTC.

The chain employs TRBV6-6 and TRBJ1-5; tentatively, D is TRBD1 (5 bases). The V gene lost 8 bases and the J gene lost 4 bases, with 9 bases spanning the gap. This CDR3 contains 12 residues. From germline, CDR1 is MNHNY and CDR2 SVGAGI (reference sequence). The CDR3 nucleotides read TGTGCCAGCCTGGGGGGGAATCAGCCCCAGCATTTT. Encoded protein: CASLGGNQPQHF.

The chain carries TRBV14 and TRBJ2-5; D might be TRBD2 (5 bases). Trimming removed 8 bases at V and 5 bases at J, with 12 bases between. Germline V gives CDR1 SGHDN, CDR2 FVKESK. CDR3 length: 12 residues. The CDR3 loop is CASGGFGETQYF. The CDR3 region has the DNA TGTGCCAGCGGCGGGTTCGGCGAGACCCAGTACTTC.

The chain couples TRBV6-1 to TRBJ2-1; D is uncertain. V was cut by 7 bases and J by 0 bases, with 10 bases left in between. CDR3 size: 14 residues. Germline loops: CDR1 MNHNS, CDR2 SASEGT. The CDR3 spells CASIDLSSYNEQFF. The CDR3 DNA follows: TGTGCCAGCATCGATCTGAGCTCCTACAATGAGCAGTTCTTC.

The gene calls are TRBV30 and TRBJ2-5; 9 positions agree with TRBD2. Germline values: CDR1 GTSNPN, CDR2 SVGIG (reference sequence). This CDR3 spans 17 amino acids. V trimming: 3 bases; J trimming: 5 bases; junction bases outside the gene matches: 16. CDR3 protein: CAWRAPLGRGGLETQYF. The CDR3 DNA reads TGTGCCTGGAGAGCCCCCCTTGGGCGGGGGGGCCTCGAGACCCAGTACTTC.

The chain joins TRBV10-3 to TRBJ2-3; possible D gene TRBD2, 6 bases. The V and J ends lost 2 bases and 3 bases respectively, with 15 bases between them. This CDR3 is 16 amino acids long. The V gene's germline CDR1 is ENHRY and CDR2 SYGVKD. CDR3 sequence (DNA): TGTGCCATCAGTGAGCCGCGGGGTATGGAGACAGATACGCAGTATTTT. This translates into CAISEPRGMETDTQYF.

This chain links TRBV5-1 with TRBJ1-2, with 8 positions matching TRBD1. The length of the CDR3 is 15 residues. The V gene end was trimmed by 4 bases and the J gene end by 8 bases; junction bases not matched to a gene: 13. Germline assignment: CDR1 SGHRS and CDR2 YFSETQ. CDR3 sequence reads: CASSLFGQGADGYTF. The DNA for the CDR3 is TGCGCCAGCAGCCTATTCGGGCAGGGGGCGGACGGCTACACCTTC.

Only one count was recorded for this clone. The chain recombines TRBV7-9 with TRBJ2-1; D may be TRBD2 (7 bases). Germline V gene lookup returns CDR1 SEHNR and CDR2 FQNEAQ (reference sequence). The V end lost 1 base, the J end lost 15 bases, and 13 bases lay between the germline ends. The CDR3 contains 12 residues. The CDR3 region has the DNA TGTGCCAGCAGCTTAGGAGTTGGGGGGGCGTTCTTC. Translation gives CASSLGVGGAFF.